This T cell receptor (beta chain) was sequenced for a study of T cell responses to AZD1222 COVID-19 vaccine. As for the study in general: Investigators merged groups given second doses at roughly 4 or roughly 12 weeks. General study findings and limits: The donor cohort was predominantly white British with a female majority, and clonal diversity may have been underestimated. Reports indicate that nearly half of spike-specific TCRs are directed at unmutated variant regions. Mapped onto spike, vaccine-associated CD4 TCRs spanned it and were dominant at 160-218 and 743-854.

This CDR3 has 13 residues. Deletions cut 6 bases from V and 2 bases from J, with 10 bases between. The germline gives CDR1 MNHEY, CDR2 SVGAGI. This clone appeared a single time. Antigen unknown. Assay used: immunoSEQ multiplex PCR; TCRdb lists only in-frame clones, some missing. The sample lists approximately 180,000 clones, roughly 91% occurring once. Material: peripheral blood, obtained on day 0 of AZD1222 vaccination. This chain joins TRBV6-5 and TRBJ2-5, with D tentatively TRBD1 or TRBD2 (5 bases each). This TCR came from an adult in good health. The CDR3: CASSGTGQETQYF. In DNA, the CDR3 is TGTGCCAGCAGCGGGACGGGACAAGAGACCCAGTACTTC.